A single count supports the clone carrying this T cell receptor beta chain. This specimen belongs to a study of OX40 agonist ivuxolimab in advanced cancers. Across the whole study: Given to patients was ivuxolimab, an agonistic anti-OX40 (CD134) antibody. Intravenous ivuxolimab was administered to patients every 2 weeks at 0.01 to 10 mg/kg. Patients receiving dose escalation had hepatocellular carcinoma, melanoma, renal cell or head and neck cancer. It was permissible to have had prior anti-PD-1, anti-PD-L1 or anti-CTLA-4 therapy, and about 40% had some.

CDR1 is SGDLS and CDR2 is YYNGEE in the germline V gene. This CDR3 spans 11 amino acids. V lost 3 bases and J 9 bases, leaving 7 bases between the germline ends. The protocol was immunoSEQ multiplex PCR, while the TCRdb copy is restricted to in-frame clones and leaves out a portion. The sample holds fewer than 85,000 clones, just under 95% seen once. The sequencing used CD4+ or CD8+ T cells sorted from blood, collected in a trial of the OX40 agonist ivuxolimab. This chain joins TRBV9 and TRBJ2-1, with D perhaps matching TRBD1 (6 bases). The source of this sequence is an adult with an advanced solid tumor such as melanoma, head and neck, liver or kidney cancer. CDR3 sequence reads: CASSAGVEQFF. CDR3 DNA sequence: TGTGCCAGCAGCGCAGGGGTTGAGCAGTTCTTC.